This T cell receptor beta chain was sequenced during a study of cytomegalovirus exposure and HLA in healthy donors. The overall study: Most donors, around 81% of several hundred genotyped, fell in the Caucasian-associated ancestry cluster. General study results and limits: The authors considered a cluster of highly shared sequence variants likely to be a sequencing artifact. A later analysis, which compared TCR beta chains of equal frequency, found the HLA-associated ones more clonally expanded. Immune exposure information comprised only CMV serostatus.

Concerning this clone itself: Antigen specificity is unknown.

The PCR had 60 Vbeta and 13 Jbeta primers. Profiling relied on immunoSEQ multiplex PCR, and the TCRdb table lists in-frame clones only, not all of them. The table shows about 190,000 clones, with approximately 84% occurring only once. Germline CDR1 and CDR2: SGHKS and YYEKEE (reference sequence). This CDR3 is built from 14 residues. V was pared by 9 bases and J by 1 base, with 17 bases between. This TCR came from a man between 45 and 60 years old in good health and CMV-seronegative. The V and J genes are TRBV5-5 and TRBJ2-7, with a weak D call TRBD2 (6 bases). What was sequenced was PBMCs. The CDR3 sequence: CANKRGIGSYEQYF. The CDR3 region has the DNA TGTGCCAATAAACGGGGGATCGGTTCCTACGAGCAGTACTTC.